These T cell receptor beta chains were read from a single sample in a study of T-cell reconstitution after alpha-beta-depleted transplantation in children. TCRdb used MiXCR to reprocess the PCR reads, holding one entry per CDR3 protein. The sample holds approximately 980,000 distinct CDR3 sequences, roughly 29% seen once. The material sequenced was PBMCs, mostly from graft donor cells, taken 360 days after TCRalphabeta/CD19-depleted stem cell transplant. These receptor sequences come from a boy under two years old who had a stem cell transplant for SCID, so the T cells may come from the graft donor. The CDR3 runs from the conserved cysteine through the conserved F or W. D genes are given only for firm matches. The size of a clone is reported for some rows only, either as once, few or many, or as a class for expanded clones.

D gene	CDR3 length	V gene	clone size	J gene	CDR3 DNA	CDR3 protein
.	14	TRBV27	.	TRBJ2-7	TGTGCCAGCAGTTTACAGGAGCCCCCTTACGAGCAGTACTTC	CASSLQEPPYEQYF
TRBD1	14	TRBV12-3/TRBV12-4	.	TRBJ2-7	TGTGCCAGCAGAGGACAGGGAACCCCCTACGAGCAGTACTTC	CASRGQGTPYEQYF
TRBD2	14	TRBV11-2	once	TRBJ2-5	TGTGCCAGCAGCCTCACTAGCGGGGTGAAGACCCAGTACTTC	CASSLTSGVKTQYF
TRBD1	16	TRBV5-1	.	TRBJ1-4	TGCGCCAGCAGCCTTGATCCGGGACAGGGAAGGGAAAAACTGTTTTTT	CASSLDPGQGREKLFF
.	16	TRBV18	.	TRBJ2-6	TGTGCCAGCTCACCACGATGGGGGTCTGGGGCCAACGTCCTGACTTTC	CASSPRWGSGANVLTF
.	13	TRBV29-1	few	TRBJ2-3	TGCAGCGTTGATGGGGTTTTGGTGGATACGCAGTATTTT	CSVDGVLVDTQYF
TRBD1	16	TRBV4-2	.	TRBJ2-7	TGTGCCAGCAGCCAAGGTTTTTCGGGACAGAGCTACGAGCAGTACTTC	CASSQGFSGQSYEQYF
TRBD2	14	TRBV12-3/TRBV12-4	many	TRBJ2-7	TGTGCCAGCAGTTTAGCGGGGGGGACCTACGAGCAGTACTTC	CASSLAGGTYEQYF
TRBD2	19	TRBV28	few	TRBJ2-1	TGTGCCAGCAGTTTCAATCCTAGCGGGGGAGGAGCTTTCCACAATGAGCAGTTCTTC	CASSFNPSGGGAFHNEQFF
.	14	TRBV9	few	TRBJ1-1	TGTGCCAGCAGCGTTGGTCGTTCGGTGACTGAAGCTTTCTTT	CASSVGRSVTEAFF